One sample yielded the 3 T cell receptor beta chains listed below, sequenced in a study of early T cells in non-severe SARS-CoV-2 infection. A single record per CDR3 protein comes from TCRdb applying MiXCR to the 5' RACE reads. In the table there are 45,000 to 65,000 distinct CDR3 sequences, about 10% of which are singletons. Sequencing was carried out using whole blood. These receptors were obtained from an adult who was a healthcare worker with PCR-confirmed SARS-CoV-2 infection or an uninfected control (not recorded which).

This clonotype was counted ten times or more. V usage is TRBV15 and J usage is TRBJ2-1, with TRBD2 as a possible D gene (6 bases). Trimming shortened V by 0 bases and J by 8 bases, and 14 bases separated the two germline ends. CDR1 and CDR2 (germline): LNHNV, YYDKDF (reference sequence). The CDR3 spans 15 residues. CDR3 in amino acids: CATSRDQGLLDEQFF. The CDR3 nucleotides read TGTGCCACCAGCAGAGATCAGGGACTCCTGGATGAGCAGTTCTTC.

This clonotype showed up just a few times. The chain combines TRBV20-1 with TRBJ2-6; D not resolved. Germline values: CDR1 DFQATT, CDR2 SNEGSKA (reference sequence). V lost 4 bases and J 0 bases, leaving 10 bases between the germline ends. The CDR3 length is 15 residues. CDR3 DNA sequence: TGCAGTGCTATCCCCTACTACTCTGGGGCCAACGTCCTGACTTTC. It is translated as CSAIPYYSGANVLTF.

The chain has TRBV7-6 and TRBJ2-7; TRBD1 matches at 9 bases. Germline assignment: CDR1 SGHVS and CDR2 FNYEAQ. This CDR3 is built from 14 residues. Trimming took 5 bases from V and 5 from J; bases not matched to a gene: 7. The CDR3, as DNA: TGTGCCAGCAGCCGGACGGGACAGGGAGACGAGCAGTACTTC. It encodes CASSRTGQGDEQYF.